The entry that follows covers one TCR beta chain sequence. This specimen comes from a study of long-term antiretroviral therapy in people with HIV. Researchers report immunoSEQ v3.0 was run at survey level. Using immunoSEQ multiplex PCR, the repertoire was profiled, and TCRdb retains in-frame clones only, with some absent. The repertoire consists of roughly 33,000 clones, with around 97% occurring once and the leading ten covering less than 3.5%. CDR3 length: 14 residues. Germline values: CDR1 SGDLS, CDR2 YYNGEE. Losses at the gene ends were 4 bases for V and 4 bases for J; bases not matched to a gene: 6.

V is TRBV9 and J is TRBJ2-3; 7 nucleotides agree with TRBD1. The specimen comprised unsorted PBMCs, sampled 6.9 years after starting antiretroviral therapy. This sequence originates from a man aged 25 to 45 with HIV. As DNA, the CDR3 is TGTGCCAGCAGCACACGACAGGGCCCAGATACGCAGTATTTT. This gives the protein CASSTRQGPDTQYF.